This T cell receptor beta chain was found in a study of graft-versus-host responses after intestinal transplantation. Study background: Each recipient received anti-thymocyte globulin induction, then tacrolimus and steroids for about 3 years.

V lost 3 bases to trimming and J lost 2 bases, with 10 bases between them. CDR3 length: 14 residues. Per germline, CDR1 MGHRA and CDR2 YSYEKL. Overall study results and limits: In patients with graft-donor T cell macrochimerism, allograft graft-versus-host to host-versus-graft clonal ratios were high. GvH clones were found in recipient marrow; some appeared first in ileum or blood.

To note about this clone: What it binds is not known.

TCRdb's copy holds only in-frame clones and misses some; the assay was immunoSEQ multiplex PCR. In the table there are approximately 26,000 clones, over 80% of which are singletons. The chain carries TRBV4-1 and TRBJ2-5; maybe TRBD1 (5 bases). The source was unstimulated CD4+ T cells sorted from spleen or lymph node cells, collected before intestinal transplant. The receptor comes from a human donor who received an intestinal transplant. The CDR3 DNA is TGCGCCAGCAGCCAGAGCACAGGTCAAGAGACCCAGTACTTC. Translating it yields CASSQSTGQETQYF.